The 7 T cell receptor beta chains reported below all come from one sample, sequenced in a study of T cells in Graves' hyperthyroidism and ophthalmopathy. Amplification yielded TCR beta CDR3 regions, with RNA transcripts as the source. Carried out on the TCR CDR3, a first-round RT-PCR used the HTBI primer set. Via MiXCR, TCRdb re-called the multiplex PCR reads, giving one row per CDR3 protein. Among 300,000 or so distinct CDR3 sequences listed, approximately 16% were seen once. Sequences were obtained from blood. Receptor source: a man aged 25 to 40 with Graves' hyperthyroidism.

This chain uses TRBV12-3 or TRBV12-4 with TRBJ1-3; D uncertain. The CDR3 covers 13 residues. The V end lost 3 bases, the J end lost 6 bases, and 9 bases lay between the germline ends. CDR3 loop: CASSFGPENTIYF. CDR3 in DNA: TGTGCCAGCAGTTTCGGCCCCGAAAACACCATATATTTT.

This clonotype was observed many times. V is TRBV7-2 and J is TRBJ2-1; weak D call: TRBD1 (6 bases). Trimming took 5 bases from V and 0 from J, leaving 17 bases between them. Germline loops: CDR1 SGHTA, CDR2 FQGNSA. CDR3 size: 17 residues. The CDR3 loop reads CASSLNPGHYSYNEQFF. CDR3 DNA sequence: TGTGCCAGCAGCCTAAATCCGGGACACTACTCCTACAATGAGCAGTTCTTC. The entire variable domain, with the rest obtained from reference TRBV7-2 and TRBJ2-1, is as follows: GAGVSQSPSNKVTEKGKDVELRCDPISGHTALYWYRQSLGQGLEFLIYFQGNSAPDKSGLPSDRFSAERTGGSVSTLTIQRTQQEDSAVYLCASSLNPGHYSYNEQFFGPGTRLTVL.

This clonotype was seen ten or more times. The chain employs TRBV5-1 and TRBJ2-3; D gene uncertain. The CDR3 has 12 amino acids. Between the trimmed V and J ends, which lost 2 bases and 5 bases, there was a span of 6 bases. Germline V CDR1 and CDR2: SGHRS, YFSETQ. CDR3 in amino acids: CASSFGEDTQYF. CDR3 DNA sequence: TGCGCCAGCAGCTTTGGAGAAGATACGCAGTATTTT.

The chain is built from TRBV11-1 and TRBJ2-7; the match to TRBD1 covers 9 bases. The CDR3 is 13 residues long. V was pared by 5 bases and J by 3 bases, with 2 bases of the junction left unmatched. Germline lookup yields CDR1 SGHAT and CDR2 FQDESV (reference sequence). The CDR3: CASSNRGHYEQYF. The CDR3 DNA follows: TGTGCCAGCAGCAACAGGGGGCACTACGAGCAGTACTTC.

With respect to this clonotype: Just one base apart from a much larger clone, this may be a read error. The V call is TRBV14, the J call TRBJ2-7; unclear D gene. Germline CDR1 reads SGHDN; CDR2 reads FVKESK. This CDR3 is 13 amino acids long. CDR3 sequence: CAGSPLAADEQYF. CDR3 sequence (DNA): TGTGCCGGCAGCCCCCTCGCCGCCGACGAGCAGTACTTC.

The chain combines TRBV12-3 or TRBV12-4 with TRBJ1-1, with D tentatively TRBD1 (6 bases). This CDR3 is built from 15 residues. The germline V and J ends were trimmed by 2 bases and 6 bases, with 16 bases remaining between them. The CDR3, as DNA: TGTGCCAGCAGTTTAACGGCAGGGGATGCCGCTGAAGCTTTCTTT. Its translation: CASSLTAGDAAEAFF.

This clonotype was observed many times. The chain joins TRBV11-2 to TRBJ2-7; the match to TRBD1 covers 8 bases. V lost 4 bases to trimming and J lost 2 bases; unmatched junction nucleotides: 7. This CDR3 contains 15 residues. Germline CDR1 reads SGHAT; CDR2 reads FQNNGV. CDR3 residues: CASSSIRGRPYEQYF. For the CDR3, the DNA is TGTGCCAGCAGCTCGATCAGGGGGCGCCCCTACGAGCAGTACTTC.